The 13 T cell receptor beta chains listed next were all sequenced from one sample in a study of blood T cell repertoires in COVID-19. Measured with immunoSEQ multiplex PCR; TCRdb has only the in-frame clones, and not every one. The sample carries 200,000 to 300,000 clones, 70% to 90% recorded once. Sequenced material: peripheral blood. Receptor source: a woman aged 55-70 years with COVID-19, enrolled during active disease.

The V call is TRBV30, the J call TRBJ2-7; D possibly corresponds to TRBD2 (6 bases). With 0 bases removed from V and 0 bases from J, the gap between germline ends came to 6 bases. Germline CDR1 GTSNPN, CDR2 SVGIG (reference sequence). This CDR3 has 13 residues. CDR3 in DNA: TGTGCCTGGAGTGTTAGCGGCTCCTACGAGCAGTACTTC. The encoded protein is CAWSVSGSYEQYF.

V is TRBV19 and J is TRBJ2-2; 7 nucleotides agree with TRBD1. Trimming cost V 9 bases and J 7 bases; bases outside gene matches: 17. Germline values: CDR1 LNHDA, CDR2 SQIVND (reference sequence). CDR3 size: 16 residues. CDR3 sequence (DNA): TGTGCCAGCGGAGACAGGGCCCCCCTCGGGGTCGGGGAGCTGTTTTTT. This translates into CASGDRAPLGVGELFF.

The chain combines TRBV15 with TRBJ1-5, with D possibly TRBD1 on 5 matching bases. The CDR3 sequence is 14 residues long. Germline CDR1 LNHNV, CDR2 YYDKDF (reference sequence). With 0 bases removed from V and 6 bases from J, the gap between germline ends came to 9 bases. In DNA, the CDR3 is TGTGCCACCAGCAGAGATCGTGGGGCTCAGCCCCAGCATTTT. Protein sequence: CATSRDRGAQPQHF.

CDR3 loop: CASSIDASANTYEQYF. CDR3 coding DNA: TGTGCCAGTAGTATAGATGCTAGCGCCAATACCTACGAGCAGTACTTC. The rearrangement links TRBV19 to TRBJ2-7, with TRBD2 as a possible D gene (6 bases). Germline CDR1 and CDR2: LNHDA and SQIVND (reference sequence). Between the trimmed V and J ends, which lost 0 bases and 2 bases, there was a span of 14 bases. This CDR3 has 16 amino acids.

This chain connects TRBV7-2 to TRBJ2-3; 11 positions agree with TRBD1. Germline V lookup: CDR1 SGHTA, CDR2 FQGNSA. With 1 base clipped from V and 9 bases from J, the junction kept 9 bases outside the gene matches. This CDR3 has 16 residues. The CDR3 DNA sequence: TGTGCCAGCAGCTTAGGTGCTGGACAGGGGGCCGCCACGCAGTATTTT. This translates into CASSLGAGQGAATQYF.

The genes are TRBV5-1 and TRBJ2-2; 7 positions match TRBD2. After removal of 2 bases from V and 3 bases from J, the junction contained 10 bases not matched to a gene. CDR1 is SGHRS and CDR2 is YFSETQ in the germline V gene. This CDR3 region has 17 residues. Written as DNA, the CDR3 is TGCGCCAGCAGCTTAGTGGCGGGGAGGGAGTACACCGGGGAGCTGTTTTTT. It specifies CASSLVAGREYTGELFF.

This clone was seen just once. J is TRBJ1-1 and V is TRBV6-6; D ambiguous. V was trimmed by 0 bases and J by 6 bases, leaving 8 bases between them. The CDR3 sequence is 13 residues long. The germline CDR1 and CDR2 sequences are MNHNY and SVGAGI (reference sequence). The CDR3 loop reads CASSYSGVAEAFF. In DNA form, the CDR3 reads TGTGCCAGCAGTTACTCGGGCGTCGCTGAAGCTTTCTTT.

The rearrangement links TRBV7-2 to TRBJ2-3, with TRBD2 matching over 11 bases. Losses at the gene ends were 4 bases for V and 9 bases for J; bases not matched to a gene: 15. This CDR3 has 17 residues. CDR1 SGHTA and CDR2 FQGNSA come from the germline V gene. The CDR3 sequence is CASSSTSSGRRSGTQYF. The CDR3 DNA reads as TGTGCCAGCAGCTCAACTTCTAGCGGGAGGAGGTCGGGGACGCAGTATTTT.

A remark on this clone: The sample contains more than one DNA sequence encoding this CDR3. V usage is TRBV29-1 and J usage is TRBJ2-7, with 9 bases fitting TRBD1. CDR1 SQVTM and CDR2 ANQGSEA come from the germline V gene. The length of the CDR3 is 12 residues. The V segment lost 7 bases and the J segment 2 bases; nucleotides outside the gene matches: 3. This CDR3 reads CSAGQGAYEQYF. The CDR3, as DNA: TGCAGCGCGGGACAGGGCGCCTACGAGCAGTACTTC.

This chain links TRBV3-1 (or the pseudogene TRBV3-2) with TRBJ1-5, with 10 bases matching TRBD1. This CDR3 has 15 residues. V lost 3 bases, J lost 6 bases, and 5 bases stayed unmatched. Germline CDR1 LGHDT, CDR2 YNNKEL (reference sequence). CDR3 in amino acids: CASSHPDRGSQPQHF. For the CDR3, the DNA is TGTGCCAGCAGCCATCCGGACAGGGGGTCTCAGCCCCAGCATTTT.

The rearrangement joins TRBV27 to TRBJ2-3; 7 nucleotides match TRBD2. The germline gives CDR1 MNHEY, CDR2 SMNVEV (reference sequence). The CDR3 extends over 15 amino acids. The J segment lost 8 bases and the V segment lost 4 bases, leaving 12 bases of the junction unmatched. CDR3 protein: CASSSLGGSVGTQYF. The DNA for the CDR3 is TGTGCCAGCAGTTCCCTAGGCGGGAGCGTTGGTACGCAGTATTTT.

This chain joins TRBV4-1 and TRBJ2-2; 7 nucleotides agree with TRBD2. The CDR3 totals 16 residues. The germline CDR1 and CDR2 sequences are MGHRA and YSYEKL. Trimming cost V 4 bases and J 0 bases; bases outside gene matches: 5. This CDR3 reads CASSRERGSNTGELFF. CDR3 DNA sequence: TGCGCCAGCAGCCGAGAGCGGGGCTCGAACACCGGGGAGCTGTTTTTT.

The chain couples TRBV6-1 to TRBJ1-1; tentatively, D is TRBD1 (5 bases). V was pared by 1 base and J by 0 bases, with 12 bases between. The CDR3 is made up of 16 amino acids. Germline CDR1 is MNHNS and CDR2 is SASEGT. CDR3 residues: CASSEGWQGMNTEAFF. Written as DNA, the CDR3 is TGTGCCAGCAGTGAAGGTTGGCAGGGCATGAACACTGAAGCTTTCTTT.